This TCR beta chain emerged from a study of identical twins. This clonotype was seen more than once but under ten times. Antigen specificity is unknown. The cDNA had a unique molecular identifier and a template-switch universal primer site. TCRdb re-called the 5' RACE reads with MiXCR, one entry per CDR3 protein. The profile covers 500,000 to 650,000 distinct CDR3 sequences, with 7.1% appearing a single time and 1.5% to 2% taken by the ten largest. General study findings and limits: Cross-sectional statistical analysis, not tracking of the same donors, underpinned the conclusions. Insertion counts were lower in abundant cord blood beta clonotypes, a trend that memory repertoires did not show. An excess of low generation probability was shown by twin-shared out-of-frame alpha sequences.

The CDR3 is 12 amino acids. CDR1 and CDR2 from the germline V gene are SQVTM and ANQGSEA. Between the trimmed V and J ends, which lost 7 bases and 7 bases, there was a span of 14 bases. This same sample was also taken into another study, of yellow fever vaccine responses in identical twins.

The receptor comes from a woman under 30 in good health. The specimen was PBMCs. The chain uses TRBV29-1 and TRBJ2-1; maybe TRBD1 (5 bases). Here the CDR3 DNA reads TGCAGCGATAGGGGATTCTGGAATGAGCAGTTCTTC. Protein: CSDRGFWNEQFF.